This is a list of T cell receptor beta chains from one sample in a study of T cell responses to AZD1222 COVID-19 vaccine. Sequencing used immunoSEQ multiplex PCR; TCRdb keeps in-frame clones, though not all of them. The sample lists roughly 120,000 clones, around 90% occurring once. Source: peripheral blood, taken on day 0 of AZD1222 vaccination. The receptors were sampled from an adult in good health. The CDR3 runs from the conserved cysteine through the conserved F or W. Fields, in order: V gene, clone size, D gene, J gene, CDR3 DNA, CDR3 protein. D genes are given only for firm matches. A row's size may be missing; if present it is once, few, many or a size class.

TRBV7-9	.	.	TRBJ1-1	TGTGCCAGCAGCTTTCTCGTCGCGCGTTTTGACACTGAAGCTTTCTTT	CASSFLVARFDTEAFF
TRBV3-1/TRBV3-2	.	TRBD1	TRBJ1-2	TGTGCCAGCAGCCAAAGGGACAGGAACTATGGCTACACCTTC	CASSQRDRNYGYTF
TRBV19	once	.	TRBJ2-3	TGTGCCAGTAGTATAGGTCACTACAGGGCATCTGGAGATACGCAGTATTTT	CASSIGHYRASGDTQYF
TRBV10-3	.	.	TRBJ1-1	TGTGCCACTAGGGAGGTTCAGGACACTGAAGCTTTCTTT	CATREVQDTEAFF
TRBV5-6	.	.	TRBJ2-5	TGTGCCAGCAGCTTGCTCAGGGCACAAGAGACCCAGTACTTC	CASSLLRAQETQYF
TRBV6-2/TRBV6-3	.	TRBD1	TRBJ1-1	TGTGCCAGCAGTTCTACAGGGGCATGGAACACTGAAGCTTTCTTT	CASSSTGAWNTEAFF
TRBV28	.	.	TRBJ1-4	TGTGCCTCCTGGGGGGGTAATGAAAAACTGTTTTTT	CASWGGNEKLFF
TRBV7-2	.	TRBD2	TRBJ2-7	TGTGCCAGCAGCTTAGAAGGAGCGGGGGCCTACGAGCAGTACTTC	CASSLEGAGAYEQYF
TRBV6-5	.	.	TRBJ1-2	TGTGCCAGCAGTTATTCAACTATTGATGGCTACACCTTC	CASSYSTIDGYTF
TRBV2	.	TRBD2	TRBJ2-7	TGTGCCAGCCTTGTCGCGGGAGGGCCCTACGAGCAGTACTTC	CASLVAGGPYEQYF
TRBV4-3	.	.	TRBJ1-1	TGCGCCAGCAGCCAAGATTTTGATCGCGGCACTGAAGCTTTCTTT	CASSQDFDRGTEAFF
TRBV7-2	once	.	TRBJ1-6	TGTGCCAGCAGCTTGGGGGATAGGACCTATAATTCACCCCTCCACTTT	CASSLGDRTYNSPLHF
TRBV27	once	TRBD2	TRBJ2-7	TGTGCCAGCAGTTTGGGGGGGTCGAGCGAGCAGTACTTC	CASSLGGSSEQYF
TRBV10-3	.	TRBD2	TRBJ2-7	TGTGCCATCAGTGAGTCTGGGGGGGAATACGAGCAGTACTTC	CAISESGGEYEQYF
TRBV9	.	TRBD1	TRBJ1-1	TGTGCCAGCAGCGCGGGACAGGGGGCCGGGGGGAGTGAAGCTTTCTTT	CASSAGQGAGGSEAFF
TRBV6-1	.	TRBD1	TRBJ1-4	TGTGCCAGCAGTGATTCCGGGACAGGGGTCGAAAAACTGTTTTTT	CASSDSGTGVEKLFF
TRBV28	.	TRBD2	TRBJ2-7	TGTGCCAGCAGTTTACGAGGGAGGGTAGGCTACGAGCAGTACTTC	CASSLRGRVGYEQYF
TRBV9	.	.	TRBJ1-1	TGTGCCAGCAGCGTATCCTGGTCACAGACTGAAGCTTTCTTT	CASSVSWSQTEAFF
TRBV7-9	.	TRBD1	TRBJ1-2	TGTGCCAGCAGTCCCGGGACAGGTTCGTCAGGAGGCTACACCTTC	CASSPGTGSSGGYTF
TRBV3-1/TRBV3-2	.	.	TRBJ1-5	TGTGCCAGCAGCCAAGGCGTCAATCAGCCCCAGCATTTT	CASSQGVNQPQHF
TRBV18	.	TRBD2	TRBJ2-7	TGTGCCAGCTCGTCGGGACTAGCGGGGCCCTACGAGCAGTACTTC	CASSSGLAGPYEQYF
TRBV27	.	.	TRBJ1-1	TGTGCCAGCATTAGGGGCGGGGGCGAACCTGAAGCTTTCTTT	CASIRGGGEPEAFF
TRBV11-1	.	TRBD1	TRBJ1-6	TGTGCCAGCAGCTTAGCCCTGACAGGGGCAGGATCACCCCTCCACTTT	CASSLALTGAGSPLHF
TRBV20-1	.	TRBD1	TRBJ1-2	TGCAGTGCTAGTTCCACAGGGGCAGTAGACTACACCTTC	CSASSTGAVDYTF
TRBV30	.	.	TRBJ1-3	TGTGCCTGGGGCGGGGGCCCTGGAAACACCATATATTTT	CAWGGGPGNTIYF
TRBV6-5	.	.	TRBJ1-4	TGTGCCATCCGGGGGGCAGGGACCGAAAAACTGTTTTTT	CAIRGAGTEKLFF
TRBV12-3/TRBV12-4	.	TRBD2	TRBJ2-1	TGTGCCAGCAGCTCAGGACTAGCGGGAGAGTTCTTC	CASSSGLAGEFF
TRBV7-2	.	TRBD1	TRBJ1-5	TGTGCCAGCGGTTTCTTTGGGACAGGTATTCAGCCCCAGCATTTT	CASGFFGTGIQPQHF
TRBV4-1	.	.	TRBJ1-4	TGCGCCAGCAGCCAAACCGGGGATGGGGCAGGGAATGAAAAACTGTTTTTT	CASSQTGDGAGNEKLFF
TRBV3-1/TRBV3-2	.	.	TRBJ1-5	TGTGCCAGCAGCCAAGGTCGGGGGGAAAGCAATCAGCCCCAGCATTTT	CASSQGRGESNQPQHF
TRBV18	.	TRBD1	TRBJ1-3	TGTGCCAGCTCACCACCGGAGGGGGCCAAAATTGGAAACACCATATATTTT	CASSPPEGAKIGNTIYF
TRBV10-3	.	TRBD1	TRBJ1-6	TGTGCCATCAGTGAGTCCGGGACAGGGAATTCACCCCTCCACTTT	CAISESGTGNSPLHF
TRBV5-4	.	TRBD1	TRBJ2-7	TGTGCCAGCAGCCTGGAGAACAGGGGCGAGCAGTACTTC	CASSLENRGEQYF
TRBV25-1	.	.	TRBJ1-2	TGTGCCAGCAGTGAATACCGGGGGGGCCCGTCGAACTATGGCTACACCTTC	CASSEYRGGPSNYGYTF
TRBV27	.	TRBD1	TRBJ1-2	TGTGCCAGCAGTTTATCCAGACAGGGTAATCACTATGGCTACACCTTC	CASSLSRQGNHYGYTF
TRBV15	.	TRBD1	TRBJ2-7	TGTGCCACCAATATCGGACAGGACCCCTCCTACGAGCAGTACTTC	CATNIGQDPSYEQYF
TRBV4-3	.	.	TRBJ2-1	TGCGCCAGCAGCCAAGAAAATAGTTATGAGCAGTTCTTC	CASSQENSYEQFF
TRBV4-3	once	.	TRBJ2-3	TGCGCCAGTGGGATTTACACAGATACGCAGTATTTT	CASGIYTDTQYF
TRBV6-2/TRBV6-3	.	TRBD1	TRBJ1-2	TGTGCCAGCAGTTACATCCCGGGACAGGGACTATCACGGGACTATGGCTACACCTTC	CASSYIPGQGLSRDYGYTF
TRBV27	.	.	TRBJ1-6	TGTGCCAGCCGTCTGTGGACACAAAATTCACCCCTCCACTTT	CASRLWTQNSPLHF
TRBV6-2/TRBV6-3	.	TRBD2	TRBJ2-3	TGTGCCAGCAGTTACTGGACTAGCGGGGGTGCAGATACGCAGTATTTT	CASSYWTSGGADTQYF
TRBV28	.	.	TRBJ1-2	TGTGCCAGCAGTTACAGGGATGGCTACACCTTC	CASSYRDGYTF
TRBV28	few	TRBD1	TRBJ1-2	TGTGCCAGCAATCCCGTAGACAGGGATCTCTATGGCTACACCTTC	CASNPVDRDLYGYTF
TRBV4-1	.	.	TRBJ1-5	TGCGCCAGCAGTCACCCGCTTGGGGGGAATCAGCCCCAGCATTTT	CASSHPLGGNQPQHF
TRBV6-2/TRBV6-3	few	.	TRBJ2-1	TGTGCCAGCAGTTCCTTTGTCAATGAGCAGTTCTTC	CASSSFVNEQFF
TRBV7-9	.	.	TRBJ1-1	TGTGCCAGCAGCTTAGCCCTCACAGGGAGGAACACTGAAGCTTTCTTT	CASSLALTGRNTEAFF
TRBV19	.	.	TRBJ1-1	TGTGCCAGTAGTATCCAGGACGCGAGGAACACTGAAGCTTTCTTT	CASSIQDARNTEAFF
TRBV7-3	.	.	TRBJ2-5	TGTGCCAGCAGCGTACAGGGAGAAGAGACCCAGTACTTC	CASSVQGEETQYF
TRBV5-6	.	.	TRBJ2-1	TGTGCCAGCAGCTTGGACACAGGGTTCAATGAGCAGTTCTTC	CASSLDTGFNEQFF
TRBV7-3	.	.	TRBJ2-3	TGTGCCAGCAATGGCGGACAGTCCACAGATACGCAGTATTTT	CASNGGQSTDTQYF
TRBV10-3	.	TRBD2	TRBJ2-7	TGTGCCATCAGTGAGCCGGGGGGGGTCAACGAGCAGTACTTC	CAISEPGGVNEQYF
TRBV3-1/TRBV3-2	.	.	TRBJ1-2	TGTGCCAGCAGCCAAGATAGCTATCTGGGAGGCTACACCTTC	CASSQDSYLGGYTF
TRBV2	.	.	TRBJ1-6	TGTGCCAGCAGTGGCCGGGAATATAATTCACCCCTCCACTTT	CASSGREYNSPLHF
TRBV23-1	few	.	TRBJ1-1	TGCGCCAGCAGTCAATCCGTGAACACTGAAGCTTTCTTT	CASSQSVNTEAFF
TRBV14	.	.	TRBJ2-7	TGTGCCAGCAGCCACAAGACAGGTTACTACGAGCAGTACTTC	CASSHKTGYYEQYF
TRBV12-5	.	.	TRBJ2-5	TGTGCTAGTGGTTTGGGTGTCCTGCCGGCGGCTGAGACCCAGTACTTC	CASGLGVLPAAETQYF
TRBV7-9	.	.	TRBJ2-7	TGTGCCAGCAGCGGATGGGGGGAGCCGACCTACGAGCAGTACTTC	CASSGWGEPTYEQYF